This T cell receptor beta chain originates from a study of a mutant IDH1 vaccine in newly diagnosed glioma. Looked up from germline, CDR1 is GTSNPN and CDR2 is SVGIG (reference sequence). V gave up 1 base and J gave up 4 bases, with 5 bases separating them. The CDR3 is made up of 11 amino acids. Remarks on this clone: Its antigen is not known.

Measured with immunoSEQ multiplex PCR; TCRdb has only the in-frame clones, and not every one. The top ten clones hold 0.77% of a sample with about 94,000 clones, 85% to 90% of them seen once. Time point indicated: week 47, end of study. In every dose of vaccine, 300 ug of mutant IDH1 20-mer peptide was given alongside topical imiquimod. The V call is TRBV30, the J call TRBJ2-7; no reliable D call. The sequence was collected from a woman aged 50 to 60 with glioma. The sequenced sample was PBMCs, obtained from a glioma patient whose treatment included an IDH1 peptide vaccine. DNA of the CDR3: TGTGCCTGGAGTGAGGGTTACGAGCAGTACTTC. This codes for CAWSEGYEQYF.